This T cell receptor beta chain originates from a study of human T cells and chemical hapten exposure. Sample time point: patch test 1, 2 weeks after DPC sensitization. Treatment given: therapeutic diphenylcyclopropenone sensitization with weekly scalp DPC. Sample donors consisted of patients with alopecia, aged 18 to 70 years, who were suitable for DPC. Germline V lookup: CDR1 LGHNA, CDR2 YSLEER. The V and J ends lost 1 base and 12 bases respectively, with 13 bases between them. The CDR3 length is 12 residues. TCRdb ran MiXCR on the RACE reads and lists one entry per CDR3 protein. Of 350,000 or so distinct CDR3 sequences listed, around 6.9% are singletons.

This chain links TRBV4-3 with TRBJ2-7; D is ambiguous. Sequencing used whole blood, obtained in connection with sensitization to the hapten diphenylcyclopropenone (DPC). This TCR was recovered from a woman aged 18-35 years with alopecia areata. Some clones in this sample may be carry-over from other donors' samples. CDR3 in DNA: TGCGCCAGCAGCCAAGTCGGTGGGCCCATGTACTTC. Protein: CASSQVGGPMYF.